These T cell receptor beta chains were read from a single sample in a study of OX40 agonist ivuxolimab in advanced cancers. Clones were read by immunoSEQ multiplex PCR, and TCRdb kept only the in-frame ones, dropping some. The sample shows tens of thousands of clones, just over 85% of them seen only once. Sample: CD4+ or CD8+ T cells sorted from blood, taken in a trial of the OX40 agonist ivuxolimab. The receptors originated from an adult with an advanced solid tumor such as melanoma, head and neck, liver or kidney cancer. The CDR3 runs from the conserved cysteine through the conserved F or W. Fields, in order: J gene, clone size, V gene, D gene, CDR3 protein, CDR3 DNA. D genes are given only for firm matches. Clone size is shown for a subset of rows, as once, few, many or a class of expanded clone.

>TRBJ2-6|-|TRBV7-7|-
CASKSPTAPFYSGANVLTF
TGTGCTAGCAAATCCCCGACAGCACCCTTTTACTCTGGGGCCAACGTCCTGACTTTC
>TRBJ2-7|few|TRBV5-4|TRBD1
CASSYGQGPYEQYF
TGTGCCAGCAGCTACGGACAGGGTCCCTACGAGCAGTACTTC
>TRBJ2-3|-|TRBV7-9|-
CASSPRTNTDTQYF
TGTGCCAGCAGCCCCCGGACTAACACAGATACGCAGTATTTT
>TRBJ2-7|-|TRBV10-3|-
CATWGQSYEQYF
TGTGCCACCTGGGGGCAGTCCTACGAGCAGTACTTC
>TRBJ2-6|-|TRBV6-5|-
CASSFENSGANVLTF
TGTGCCAGCAGTTTTGAAAACTCTGGGGCCAACGTCCTGACTTTC
>TRBJ1-2|-|TRBV6-1|-
CASSEERIYGYTF
TGTGCCAGCAGTGAAGAACGGATCTATGGCTACACCTTC
>TRBJ1-1|few|TRBV18|TRBD1
CASSPPTGGMNTEAFF
TGTGCCAGCTCACCCCCGACAGGGGGTATGAACACTGAAGCTTTCTTT
>TRBJ2-1|-|TRBV14|TRBD2
CASSQDKGLAGNNEQFF
TGTGCCAGCAGCCAAGATAAAGGTCTAGCGGGAAACAATGAGCAGTTCTTC
>TRBJ1-4|-|TRBV5-6|-
CASSGGQEKLFF
TGTGCCAGCAGCGGTGGACAGGAAAAACTGTTTTTT
>TRBJ2-7|once|TRBV7-9|TRBD2
CASSPVGFSGRKSHEQYF
TGTGCCAGCAGCCCCGTGGGGTTTAGCGGGAGGAAAAGTCACGAGCAGTACTTC
>TRBJ1-2|-|TRBV14|-
CASSPFSGPRANYGYTF
TGTGCCAGCAGCCCGTTTTCGGGCCCCCGGGCTAACTATGGCTACACCTTC
>TRBJ2-7|-|TRBV11-2|-
CASSLLVSYEQYF
TGTGCCAGCAGCTTACTAGTTTCCTACGAGCAGTACTTC
>TRBJ1-2|once|TRBV4-3|TRBD1
CASSQESGQGTRGYTF
TGCGCCAGCAGCCAAGAGAGTGGACAGGGGACGAGGGGCTACACCTTC
>TRBJ2-5|-|TRBV5-6|-
CASRGSATAETQYF
TGTGCCAGCAGAGGGTCAGCGACAGCGGAGACCCAGTACTTC
>TRBJ2-3|-|TRBV19|TRBD1
CASSIGQGAATQYF
TGTGCCAGTAGTATAGGACAGGGGGCGGCTACGCAGTATTTT
>TRBJ2-5|once|TRBV11-3|-
CASSPHRQETQYF
TGTGCCAGCAGCCCCCACCGGCAAGAGACCCAGTACTTC
>TRBJ2-5|-|TRBV5-6|-
CASSSTRLGGETQYF
TGTGCCAGCAGCTCCACCCGACTAGGCGGGGAGACCCAGTACTTC
>TRBJ2-7|-|TRBV9|-
CASSPDVSYEQYF
TGTGCCAGCAGCCCAGACGTTTCTTACGAGCAGTACTTC
>TRBJ1-6|-|TRBV13|-
CASSVSGRGNSPLHF
TGTGCCAGCAGCGTAAGTGGGCGAGGGAATTCACCCCTCCACTTT
>TRBJ2-5|-|TRBV11-3|TRBD1
CASSPGQGVTETQYF
TGTGCCAGCAGCCCGGGACAGGGGGTTACAGAGACCCAGTACTTC
>TRBJ1-2|-|TRBV7-2|-
CASSPDSRYGYTF
TGTGCCAGCAGCCCGGACAGTCGCTATGGCTACACCTTC
>TRBJ2-3|-|TRBV6-6|-
CASSASGDTQYF
TGTGCCAGCAGTGCCTCTGGAGATACGCAGTATTTT
>TRBJ2-7|-|TRBV7-3|-
CASSLDGAGYEQYF
TGTGCCAGCAGCTTAGATGGAGCCGGCTACGAGCAGTACTTC
>TRBJ2-7|-|TRBV6-9|TRBD2
CASSYSSSGAAYEQYF
TGTGCCAGCAGTTACTCGAGTAGCGGGGCCGCCTACGAGCAGTACTTC
>TRBJ2-2|-|TRBV7-9|-
CASRPNRDSGELFF
TGTGCCAGCAGACCAAACCGAGACTCCGGGGAGCTGTTTTTT
>TRBJ2-5|-|TRBV27|TRBD2
CASTGMGRSGRTQYF
TGTGCCAGCACAGGAATGGGGAGGAGCGGGAGAACCCAGTACTTC
>TRBJ1-5|-|TRBV21-1|-
CASSRTRDRVNQPQHF
TGTGCCAGCAGCCGTACCCGGGACAGGGTCAATCAGCCCCAGCATTTT
>TRBJ2-7|-|TRBV29-1|TRBD2
CSVDRTSGGQYEQYF
TGCAGCGTTGACCGGACTAGCGGGGGACAATACGAGCAGTACTTC
>TRBJ1-6|few|TRBV27|-
CASSLWRNSPLHF
TGTGCCAGCAGTTTATGGAGGAATTCACCCCTCCACTTT
>TRBJ2-7|once|TRBV15|-
CATSRGEGGGPYEQYF
TGTGCCACCAGCAGAGGAGAGGGTGGGGGGCCCTACGAGCAGTACTTC
>TRBJ2-7|-|TRBV5-1|-
CASSLSRAGPNEQYF
TGCGCCAGCAGCTTGAGTAGGGCGGGACCTAACGAGCAGTACTTC
>TRBJ2-7|-|TRBV14|TRBD2
CASSQELARDEQYF
TGTGCCAGCAGCCAAGAACTAGCGAGGGACGAGCAGTACTTC
>TRBJ2-1|-|TRBV7-8|TRBD2
CASILGGGAGGEQFF
TGTGCCAGCATCTTGGGCGGGGGGGCCGGCGGTGAGCAGTTCTTC
>TRBJ2-6|-|TRBV9|-
CASSVDLPGLSPSGANVLTF
TGTGCCAGCAGCGTAGATTTACCGGGACTTTCTCCCTCTGGGGCCAACGTCCTGACTTTC
>TRBJ1-4|-|TRBV7-9|-
CASSSDYRDINEKLFF
TGTGCCAGCAGTTCAGACTACCGGGACATTAATGAAAAACTGTTTTTT
>TRBJ1-3|-|TRBV21-1|-
CASAGHWTGNTIYF
TGTGCCAGCGCGGGACACTGGACGGGGAACACCATATATTTT
>TRBJ2-1|-|TRBV5-4|-
CASSLAQGSYNEQFF
TGTGCCAGCAGCTTGGCTCAGGGAAGCTACAATGAGCAGTTCTTC
>TRBJ1-1|-|TRBV5-4|TRBD1
CASSITGANTEAFF
TGTGCCAGCAGCATAACAGGGGCGAACACTGAAGCTTTCTTT
>TRBJ2-7|-|TRBV19|TRBD1
CASSAGTGSTYEQYF
TGTGCCAGTAGCGCCGGGACAGGGAGCACCTACGAGCAGTACTTC
>TRBJ2-1|-|TRBV7-6|TRBD2
CASSFGLAGNYNEQFF
TGTGCCAGCAGCTTCGGCCTAGCGGGGAACTACAATGAGCAGTTCTTC
>TRBJ2-7|-|TRBV5-1|-
CASSFFHGTLYF
TGCGCCAGCAGCTTTTTCCACGGGACTCTTTACTTC
>TRBJ2-1|-|TRBV5-8|TRBD2
CASSGLATNGVNEQFF
TGTGCCAGCAGTGGACTAGCGACGAACGGGGTAAATGAGCAGTTCTTC
>TRBJ1-2|-|TRBV18|-
CASSPPFVGLSSGYTF
TGTGCCAGCTCACCACCCTTCGTGGGACTGTCTAGTGGCTACACCTTC
>TRBJ2-3|-|TRBV6-4|-
CASSRTSSTDTQYF
TGTGCCAGTTCGAGGACTTCTAGCACAGATACGCAGTATTTT
>TRBJ2-7|-|TRBV5-1|-
CASSLDSPYEQYF
TGCGCCAGCAGCTTAGACAGTCCCTACGAGCAGTACTTC